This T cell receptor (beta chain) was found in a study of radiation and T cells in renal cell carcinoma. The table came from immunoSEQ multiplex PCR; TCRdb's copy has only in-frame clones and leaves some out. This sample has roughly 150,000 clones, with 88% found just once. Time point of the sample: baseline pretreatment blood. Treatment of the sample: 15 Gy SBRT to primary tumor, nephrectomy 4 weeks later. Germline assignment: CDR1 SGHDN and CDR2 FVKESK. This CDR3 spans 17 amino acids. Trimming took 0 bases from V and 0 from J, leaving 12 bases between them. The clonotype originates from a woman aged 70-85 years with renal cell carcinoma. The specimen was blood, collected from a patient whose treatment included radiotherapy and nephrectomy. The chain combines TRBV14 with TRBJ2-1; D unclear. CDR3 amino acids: CASSQDNLMSSYNEQFF. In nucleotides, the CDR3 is TGTGCCAGCAGCCAAGATAACCTGATGAGCTCCTACAATGAGCAGTTCTTC.